This T cell receptor (beta chain) is drawn from a study of technical replicates of blood from a few donors. Here immunoSEQ multiplex PCR was the method, and the copy in TCRdb shows in-frame clones only, minus some. This sample has around 57,000 clones, with 94% found just once. CDR1 is SGHAT, CDR2 FQNNGV, per germline. V lost 1 base and J lost 9; bases outside the gene matches: 9. This CDR3 region has 17 residues. The TCR comes from a human donor in good health. V and J are TRBV11-2 and TRBJ2-1, with 13 positions matching TRBD2. Sequenced input: T cells isolated from PBMCs. CDR3 loop: CASSLGPGTSGVTEQFF. The CDR3 DNA sequence: TGTGCCAGCAGCTTAGGTCCCGGGACTAGCGGGGTCACTGAGCAGTTCTTC.